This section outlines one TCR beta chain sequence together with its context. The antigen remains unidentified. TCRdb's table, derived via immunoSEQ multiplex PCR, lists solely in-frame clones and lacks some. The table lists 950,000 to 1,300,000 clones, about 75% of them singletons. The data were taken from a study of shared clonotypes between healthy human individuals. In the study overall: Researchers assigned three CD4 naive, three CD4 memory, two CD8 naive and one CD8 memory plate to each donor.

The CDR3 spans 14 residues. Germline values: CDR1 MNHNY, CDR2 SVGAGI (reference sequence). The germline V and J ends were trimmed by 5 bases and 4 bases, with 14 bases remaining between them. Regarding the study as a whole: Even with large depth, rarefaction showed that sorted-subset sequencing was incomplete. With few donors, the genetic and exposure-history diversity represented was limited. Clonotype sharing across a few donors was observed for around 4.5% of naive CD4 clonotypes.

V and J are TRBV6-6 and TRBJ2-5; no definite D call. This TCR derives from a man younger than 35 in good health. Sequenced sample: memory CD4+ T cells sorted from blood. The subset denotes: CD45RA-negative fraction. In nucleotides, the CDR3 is TGTGCCAGCAGTATCCAAAGGGTTGGAGAGACCCAGTACTTC. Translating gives CASSIQRVGETQYF.